Listed below are T cell receptor beta chains from one sample, sequenced in a study of PD-L1 blockade in urothelial cancer. This table comes from immunoSEQ multiplex PCR, and its TCRdb copy is limited to in-frame clones, with some not included. Of almost 50,000 clones in the sample, about 80% were seen once. The material was PBMCs, obtained around atezolizumab (anti-PD-L1) treatment. The receptors were gathered from a man between 65 and 85 years old with urothelial cancer. Both conserved end residues are part of each CDR3. The size entry is marked missing in some rows and otherwise reads once, few, many or a size class.

abundance: .
j_gene: TRBJ2-2
v_gene: TRBV29-1
CDR3aa: CSVDTGSPNTGELFF

abundance: .
j_gene: TRBJ2-5
v_gene: TRBV7-2
CDR3aa: CASSLVVGSYQETQYF

abundance: .
j_gene: TRBJ2-5
v_gene: TRBV7-3
CDR3aa: CASSFGGERETQYF

abundance: .
j_gene: TRBJ1-2
v_gene: TRBV6-5
CDR3aa: CASSSEGYTF

abundance: .
j_gene: TRBJ2-3
v_gene: TRBV5-5
CDR3aa: CASSPGSLDTQYF

abundance: .
j_gene: TRBJ2-5
v_gene: TRBV2
CDR3aa: CASSSNLAGGMQTQYF

abundance: once
j_gene: TRBJ2-3
v_gene: TRBV5-6
CDR3aa: CASSLTGGLAGGGTQYF

abundance: .
j_gene: TRBJ2-1
v_gene: TRBV5-1
CDR3aa: CASSFKIRDRSYNEQFF

abundance: .
j_gene: TRBJ2-7
v_gene: TRBV7-8
CDR3aa: CASSRRGEQYF

abundance: .
j_gene: TRBJ1-6
v_gene: TRBV30
CDR3aa: CACHGLINSPLHF

abundance: .
j_gene: TRBJ2-2
v_gene: TRBV27
CDR3aa: CASSFGVTGELFF

abundance: .
j_gene: TRBJ1-1
v_gene: TRBV5-1
CDR3aa: CASSWTGGMRNTEAFF

abundance: .
j_gene: TRBJ2-7
v_gene: TRBV18
CDR3aa: CASSPGLAGLQYEQYF

abundance: .
j_gene: TRBJ1-1
v_gene: TRBV29-1
CDR3aa: CSVGRGGARGTEAFF

abundance: .
j_gene: TRBJ2-1
v_gene: TRBV27
CDR3aa: CASSSTSGRAASYNEQFF

abundance: .
j_gene: TRBJ1-5
v_gene: TRBV28
CDR3aa: CASTTNTGGSQPQHF

abundance: few
j_gene: TRBJ2-5
v_gene: TRBV29-1
CDR3aa: CSVGQGETQYF

abundance: .
j_gene: TRBJ2-2
v_gene: TRBV9
CDR3aa: CASSPDSHTGELFF

abundance: .
j_gene: TRBJ2-1
v_gene: TRBV5-6
CDR3aa: CASSFYQGGYNEQFF

abundance: .
j_gene: TRBJ2-7
v_gene: TRBV29-1
CDR3aa: CSGGQNSYEQYF

abundance: .
j_gene: TRBJ2-7
v_gene: TRBV27
CDR3aa: CASSPRQSYEQYF

abundance: .
j_gene: TRBJ2-3
v_gene: TRBV6-1
CDR3aa: CASSTPGGSGDTQYF

abundance: .
j_gene: TRBJ1-4
v_gene: TRBV5-6
CDR3aa: CASSLGQVTNEKLFF

abundance: .
j_gene: TRBJ2-2
v_gene: TRBV5-4
CDR3aa: CASSSRQRRAGELFF

abundance: .
j_gene: TRBJ1-1
v_gene: TRBV5-1
CDR3aa: CASSDNTGLNTEAFF

abundance: .
j_gene: TRBJ2-3
v_gene: TRBV7-3
CDR3aa: CASSLTRDTDTQYF

abundance: .
j_gene: TRBJ2-1
v_gene: TRBV9
CDR3aa: CASSPVMSSREQFF

abundance: .
j_gene: TRBJ1-1
v_gene: TRBV11-2
CDR3aa: CASSFQMNTEAFF